This T cell receptor (beta chain) was sequenced in a study of CD8 T cells in ankylosing spondylitis. Study findings and constraints: Blood from ankylosing spondylitis patients appeared to carry a characteristic roughly eight-variant TCR beta motif. Both synovial fluid and blood in reactive arthritis had previously been reported to carry some motif variants.

This clonotype has just a few counts. What it binds is unknown. Generation of TCR beta libraries employed quantitative 5'-RACE incorporating molecular barcodes. A single record per CDR3 protein comes from TCRdb applying MiXCR to the 5' RACE reads. The data contain some 140,000 distinct CDR3 sequences, more than 15% of them singletons. CDR1 and CDR2 from the germline V gene are MGHRA and YSYEKL. The junction had 7 bases not matched to a gene; V was cut back by 1 base and J by 3 bases. The CDR3 spans 16 residues. Sample: blood, either unsorted or a sorted T cell fraction (not recorded which). This receptor was obtained from a male donor with ankylosing spondylitis. The J gene is TRBJ1-2, the V gene TRBV4-1; 8 bases are shared with TRBD1. This chain's CDR3 is CASSQGQGRLDYGYTF. As DNA, the CDR3 is TGCGCCAGCAGCCAAGGACAGGGGAGACTGGACTATGGCTACACCTTC.